The table lists the clone carrying this TCR beta chain with a few counts. What it binds is unknown. This entry comes from a study of cytomegalovirus exposure and HLA in healthy donors. The study, taken as a whole, reports: In a later analysis, TCR beta V- and J-gene trimming was associated with a missense DCLRE1C variant. Researchers reported in a later analysis that common viral pathogens appeared linked to several top clusters.

Researchers ran the PCR with 60 Vbeta and 13 Jbeta primers. Sequencing was performed with immunoSEQ multiplex PCR; in TCRdb, only in-frame clones are kept and a portion is missing. The table has about 140,000 clones, 75% to 80% seen once. The clonotype was recovered from a woman aged 50 to 65 in good health and CMV-seronegative. Input material: PBMCs.

The CDR3 region has the DNA TGTGCCAGCAGCGTCGGACTAGCGGGGGCAGCAGATACGCAGTATTTT. Translating gives CASSVGLAGAADTQYF. The chain joins TRBV7-3 to TRBJ2-3; 13 nucleotides line up with TRBD2. Germline trimming cut 5 bases from V and 4 bases from J; bases unmatched to any gene: 6. CDR3 length: 16 residues. Per germline, CDR1 SGHTA and CDR2 FQGTGA. The whole variable domain, remainder taken from reference TRBV7-3 and TRBJ2-3, is GAGVSQTPSNKVTEKGKYVELRCDPISGHTALYWYRQSLGQGPEFLIYFQGTGAADDSGLPNDRFFAVRPEGSVSTLKIQRTERGDSAVYLCASSVGLAGAADTQYFGPGTRLTVL.